A selection of T cell receptor beta chains follows, all from one sample in a study of cytomegalovirus exposure and HLA in healthy donors. Clones were read by immunoSEQ multiplex PCR, and TCRdb kept only the in-frame ones, dropping some. This sample has approximately 100,000 clones, with about 80% found just once. Sequenced: PBMCs. Receptors originate from a female donor in good health and CMV-seropositive. The CDR3 runs from the conserved cysteine through the conserved F or W. A D gene is named only where the DNA matches it firmly. Clone size appears in some rows only: once, few, many, or a class for an expanded clone.

d_gene,j_gene,abundance,v_gene,CDR3nt,CDR3aa
TRBD2,TRBJ2-7,NA,TRBV6-1,TGTGCCAGCAGTGAAGATAGCGGGAGCTCCTACGAGCAGTACTTC,CASSEDSGSSYEQYF
NA,TRBJ2-7,NA,TRBV28,TGTGCCAGCAGTCCGGGACAAGCAGAATACGAGCAGTACTTC,CASSPGQAEYEQYF
NA,TRBJ1-5,NA,TRBV6-5,TGTGCCAGCAGGGGTACAGGGAGCAATCAGCCCCAGCATTTT,CASRGTGSNQPQHF
TRBD2,TRBJ2-5,NA,TRBV30,TGTGCCTGGAGTGTCCCGATAGCGGGGCCGAGGGAGACCCAGTACTTC,CAWSVPIAGPRETQYF
NA,TRBJ2-3,NA,TRBV9,TGTGCCAGCACCGAACGGGACTTACTTACAGATACGCAGTATTTT,CASTERDLLTDTQYF
NA,TRBJ1-5,few,TRBV6-1,TGTGCCAGCAGACAGGGTGAAGGTCAGCCCCAGCATTTT,CASRQGEGQPQHF
TRBD1,TRBJ2-3,NA,TRBV29-1,TGCAGCGGCCGACAGGGGGCGGGAGATACGCAGTATTTT,CSGRQGAGDTQYF
NA,TRBJ1-1,NA,TRBV4-3,TGCGCCAGCAGCCAAGATGTCACTACCCGGGGAACTGAAGCTTTCTTT,CASSQDVTTRGTEAFF
NA,TRBJ2-7,NA,TRBV5-1,TGCGCCAGCAGCTTGGCGGGGGTGGGGGGTCCTAATGAGCAGTACTTC,CASSLAGVGGPNEQYF
NA,TRBJ2-1,NA,TRBV4-2,TGTGCCAGCAGCCAAGCGCCCCTCGGGATTAATGAGCAGTTCTTC,CASSQAPLGINEQFF
TRBD1,TRBJ2-7,NA,TRBV5-6,TGTGCCAGCAGTCTTATACAGGGGGTCCGCGAGCAGTACTTC,CASSLIQGVREQYF
NA,TRBJ1-2,NA,TRBV14,TGTGCCAGCAGCCAACAACAGGGCTATGGCTACACCTTC,CASSQQQGYGYTF
TRBD1,TRBJ1-6,NA,TRBV5-4,TGTGCCAGCAGCACCGGGACAGGGAAGGAACCCCTCCACTTT,CASSTGTGKEPLHF
TRBD1,TRBJ1-4,NA,TRBV29-1,TGCAGCGCTCAGGGGGCGGGAGATGAAAAACTGTTTTTT,CSAQGAGDEKLFF
NA,TRBJ1-2,once,TRBV7-2,TGTGCCAGTTACCTTCCTCGGGACACGACTAACTATGGCTACACCTTC,CASYLPRDTTNYGYTF
TRBD2,TRBJ2-1,NA,TRBV5-8,TGTGCCAGCAGCCATATGAGCGGGAGGGCCGGGAATGAGCAGTTCTTC,CASSHMSGRAGNEQFF